This T cell receptor beta chain appears in the sequencing data of a study of patients and donors after allogeneic stem cell transplantation. TCRdb passed the RT-PCR reads through MiXCR, listing each CDR3 protein once. The data hold 20,000 or so distinct CDR3 sequences, with roughly 4.5% observed a single time. CDR1 is LGHNA, CDR2 YNFKEQ, per germline. Trimming shortened V by 7 bases and J by 3 bases, and 9 bases separated the two germline ends. CDR3 length equals 12 residues. This clonotype came up many times. The receptor comes from a human donor who was either an allogeneic HSCT recipient or a stem cell or donor lymphocyte infusion donor (not recorded which). It is not recorded whose cells these are; they may come from a transplant donor. Sequenced: blood, either unsorted or a sorted T cell fraction (not recorded which). The chain recombines TRBV4-2 with TRBJ1-2, with unresolved D. The CDR3 DNA is TGTGCCAGCATAGGCCGAGACTATGGCTACACCTTC. Translating gives CASIGRDYGYTF.